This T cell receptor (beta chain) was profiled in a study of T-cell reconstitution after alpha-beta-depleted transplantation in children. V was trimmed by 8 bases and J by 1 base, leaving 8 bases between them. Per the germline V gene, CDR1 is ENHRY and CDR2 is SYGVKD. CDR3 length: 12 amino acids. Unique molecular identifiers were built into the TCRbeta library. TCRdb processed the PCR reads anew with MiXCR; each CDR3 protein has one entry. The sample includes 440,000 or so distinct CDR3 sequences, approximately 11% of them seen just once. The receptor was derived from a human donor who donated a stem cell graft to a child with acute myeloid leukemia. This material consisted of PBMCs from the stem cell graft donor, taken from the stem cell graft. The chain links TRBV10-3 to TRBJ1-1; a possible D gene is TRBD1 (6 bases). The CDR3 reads CAIQTGNTEAFF. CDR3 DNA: TGTGCCATCCAGACAGGGAACACTGAAGCTTTCTTT.